This T cell receptor (beta chain) emerged from a study of response to subunit inactivated influenza vaccine. The CDR3 is made up of 12 amino acids. Germline loops: CDR1 LGHNA, CDR2 YNFKEQ. Trimming removed 6 bases from V and 10 bases from J; junction bases left unmatched: 4. The sample holds a few counts of this clonotype. Antigen unknown. Study findings and constraints: Each seasonal influenza vaccination recruits few new T cells, the authors suggested.

TCRdb independently ran MiXCR on the RT-PCR reads; one entry per CDR3 protein. The table lists 500,000 to 600,000 distinct CDR3 sequences, approximately 15% of them singletons. This rearrangement joins TRBV4-2 to TRBJ1-4; 8 bases align to TRBD1. This material consisted of PBMCs from blood, taken approximately 12 days after vaccination. The source is a man in his forties or fifties who received an inactivated influenza vaccine. CDR3 DNA: TGTGCCAGCAGACCCGGACAGGGAAAACTGTTTTTT. Translation gives CASRPGQGKLFF.